The source of this TCR beta chain is a study of control samples from healthy donors and cancer patients. Only in-frame clones appear in the TCRdb table, and some are missing; sequencing was by immunoSEQ multiplex PCR. This sample carries about 170,000 clones, 91% of them seen once, and the ten largest clones take over 1.2%. This CDR3 comprises 15 residues. Trimming removed 2 bases from V and 7 bases from J, with 13 bases in between. The germline gives CDR1 SGHRS, CDR2 YFSETQ. The source material was blood. This clonotype was obtained from a woman younger than 45 in good health. The chain employs TRBV5-1 and TRBJ1-6; D may be TRBD1 (5 bases). The CDR3 DNA reads TGCGCCAGCAGCTTATCGGTAGGGGCGAATTCACCCCTCCACTTT. Translation: CASSLSVGANSPLHF.